These 17 T cell receptor beta chains came from one sample sequenced in a study of identical twins' blood T cells. TCRdb re-derived calls from the 5' RACE reads in MiXCR, one entry per CDR3 protein. The repertoire holds around 380,000 distinct CDR3 sequences, with roughly 31% as singletons. Material: PBMCs. Receptors were obtained from a woman aged 18-49 years in good health.

The chain is built from TRBV20-1 and TRBJ2-1; TRBD2 aligns across 8 bases. V trimming: 0 bases; J trimming: 7 bases; junction bases outside the gene matches: 5. This CDR3 has 14 amino acids. The germline gives CDR1 DFQATT, CDR2 SNEGSKA (reference sequence). The DNA of the CDR3 is TGCAGTGCTAGAGATAGCGGGGCGCGGAATGAGCAGTTCTTC. This encodes CSARDSGARNEQFF.

The table lists this clonotype with many counts. This chain joins TRBV20-1 and TRBJ2-7; no clear D gene. Per the germline V gene, CDR1 is DFQATT and CDR2 is SNEGSKA (reference sequence). The CDR3 has 10 amino acids. V gave up 6 bases and J gave up 3 bases, with 6 bases separating them. The CDR3 DNA is TGCAGTGCCCTTAGCTACGAGCAGTACTTC. It specifies CSALSYEQYF.

This chain's CDR3 is CAISGTSENIQYF. The CDR3 DNA sequence: TGTGCCATCAGCGGGACTAGCGAAAACATTCAGTACTTC. The rearrangement joins TRBV10-3 to TRBJ2-4; 10 bases are shared with TRBD2. The V segment lost 6 bases and the J segment 5 bases; nucleotides outside the gene matches: 1. Germline lookup yields CDR1 ENHRY and CDR2 SYGVKD. CDR3 length equals 13 residues.

The chain links TRBV29-1 to TRBJ2-7; tentatively, D is TRBD2 (6 bases). This CDR3 has 13 residues. From germline, CDR1 is SQVTM and CDR2 ANQGSEA. V dropped 5 bases and J dropped 2 bases, with 13 bases sitting between them. CDR3 sequence reads: CSVRDSRTYEQYF. CDR3 DNA: TGCAGCGTTCGGGACTCCCGAACCTACGAGCAGTACTTC.

The table lists this clonotype with many counts. The J gene is TRBJ2-3, the V gene TRBV12-3 or TRBV12-4; 7 nucleotides agree with TRBD2. The CDR3 extends over 13 amino acids. V was pared by 6 bases and J by 9 bases, with 9 bases of the junction left unmatched. The CDR3 sequence is CASSQSRRGTQYF. In DNA form, the CDR3 reads TGTGCCAGCAGCCAAAGTAGGCGGGGGACGCAGTATTTT.

The chain links TRBV20-1 to TRBJ1-5; D remains ambiguous. V was shortened by 5 bases and J by 6 bases, with 14 bases between the two germline ends. This CDR3 region has 13 residues. Looked up from germline, CDR1 is DFQATT and CDR2 is SNEGSKA (reference sequence). CDR3 in amino acids: CSAVRMSGQPQHF. CDR3 nucleotides: TGCAGTGCTGTGAGGATGTCAGGTCAGCCCCAGCATTTT.

This rearrangement joins TRBV6-2 or TRBV6-3 to TRBJ1-2; D is unresolved. Looked up from germline, CDR1 is MNHEY and CDR2 is SVGEGT. The CDR3 is 13 amino acids. Trimming pared 2 bases from V and 3 bases from J, leaving 7 bases between. CDR3 sequence reads: CASSYEAYYGYTF. CDR3 in DNA: TGTGCCAGCAGTTACGAGGCCTACTATGGCTACACCTTC.

There are a few counts of this clonotype. The chain carries TRBV27 and TRBJ1-4; the match to TRBD1 covers 7 bases. CDR3 length: 13 amino acids. Germline values: CDR1 MNHEY, CDR2 SMNVEV (reference sequence). After removal of 6 bases from V and 8 bases from J, the junction contained 6 bases not matched to a gene. CDR3: CASRPGQVEKLFF. CDR3 nucleotide sequence: TGTGCCAGCAGACCTGGACAGGTCGAAAAACTGTTTTTT.

CDR3 sequence (DNA): TGTGCCAGCAGTCTATTCACAGGGGATGGCTACACCTTC. Protein product: CASSLFTGDGYTF. The chain links TRBV27 to TRBJ1-2; TRBD1 matches at 7 bases. V gave up 5 bases and J gave up 6 bases; unmatched junction bases: 6. The germline V gene encodes CDR1 MNHEY and CDR2 SMNVEV (reference sequence). The CDR3 length is 13 residues.

This clonotype was seen only once. A read error is possible here, since a much larger clone lies one base away. The rearrangement links TRBV10-1 to TRBJ1-2, with D unresolved. The CDR3 is 13 residues long. Per the germline V gene, CDR1 is WNHNN and CDR2 is SYGVQD (reference sequence). V lost 0 bases, J lost 4 bases, and 6 bases lay in between. The CDR3 here is CASSESVPYGYTF. Written as DNA, the CDR3 is TGCGCCAGCAGTGAGTCGGTGCCCTATGGCTACACCTTC.

This clonotype has a handful of counts. This sequence joins TRBV9 and TRBJ2-2, with D perhaps matching TRBD2 (5 bases). V was shortened by 0 bases and J by 6 bases, with 12 bases between the two germline ends. The CDR3 covers 15 residues. From germline, CDR1 is SGDLS and CDR2 YYNGEE. In DNA, the CDR3 is TGTGCCAGCAGCGTAGGGACTGCCCGTCCCGGGGAGCTGTTTTTT. Translation: CASSVGTARPGELFF.

The genes are TRBV7-9 and TRBJ2-2, with a weak D call TRBD2 (6 bases). The CDR3 spans 15 residues. Per the germline V gene, CDR1 is SEHNR and CDR2 is FQNEAQ (reference sequence). Between the trimmed V and J ends, which lost 8 bases and 6 bases, there was a span of 19 bases. The CDR3 loop reads CASVHFGGRPGELFF. The CDR3 DNA reads TGTGCCAGCGTTCATTTCGGGGGAAGACCCGGGGAGCTGTTTTTT.

Points on this clonotype: The junction shows a germline mismatch at one end, possibly a read error. V usage is TRBV5-1 and J usage is TRBJ1-2; D remains ambiguous. Germline V gene sequence: CDR1 SGHRS, CDR2 YFSETQ. There are 12 residues in the CDR3. The DNA of the CDR3 is TGCGCCAGCAGCTTAGAGGATAATGGCTACGCCTTC. Amino acids: CASSLEDNGYAF.

Note on this clonotype: A much larger clone lies a single base off, so this may be a read error. This chain connects TRBV29-1 to TRBJ2-1; tentative D call: TRBD2 (6 bases). The V gene's germline CDR1 is SQVTM and CDR2 ANQGSEA. The CDR3 length is 13 residues. V dropped 6 bases and J dropped 4 bases, with 13 bases sitting between them. DNA for the CDR3: TGCAGCGTAGGACGGGAGACGTACAATGAGCAGTTCTTC. Amino acid sequence: CSVGRETYNEQFF.

This clonotype came up a few times. The V gene is TRBV2, the J gene TRBJ2-7; D is possibly TRBD1 or TRBD2 (5 bases each). The V end lost 8 bases, the J end lost 6 bases, and 14 bases lay between the germline ends. Germline V gene lookup returns CDR1 SNHLY and CDR2 FYNNEI. The CDR3 extends over 12 amino acids. CDR3 DNA sequence: TGTGCCAGCCAAGGGACGGGTAGCGAGCAGTACTTC. This sequence encodes CASQGTGSEQYF.

For this clonotype: This may stem from a read error, because a much larger clone lies one nucleotide away. The J gene is TRBJ2-2, the V gene TRBV2; a weak D match, TRBD2 (5 bases). Germline loops: CDR1 SNHLY, CDR2 FYNNEI. The CDR3 covers 11 residues. CDR3 sequence reads: CASRDTGEPFF. CDR3 coding DNA: TGTGCCAGCAGAGACACCGGGGAGCCGTTTTTT.

V gene TRBV11-3 combines with J gene TRBJ1-5; 7 positions match TRBD1. V was clipped by 0 bases and J by 3 bases; unmatched bases: 5. The germline gives CDR1 SGHNT, CDR2 YENEEA. This CDR3 has 16 residues. The CDR3: CASSLERDSINQPQHF. CDR3 in DNA: TGTGCCAGCAGCTTAGAAAGGGACAGCATCAATCAGCCCCAGCATTTT.